Described below is a single TCR beta chain sequence and its context. The template for TCR beta VDJ and CDR3 sequence profiling was genomic DNA. In TCRdb, the reads were re-called with MiXCR into one record per CDR3 protein. The profile covers fewer than 250,000 distinct CDR3 sequences, with more than 40% appearing a single time and about 7.8% taken by the ten largest. The patients chosen for sequencing had shown expansion of CD8+CD57+ cells (detected by flow cytometry). The CDR3 has 18 residues. The V segment lost 1 base and the J segment 4 bases; nucleotides outside the gene matches: 11. This entry comes from a study of CD8+CD57+ T cells in acquired aplastic anemia. On the study more broadly: Sorted cells (CD4+ and CD8+) yielded DNA amounts that averaged 3.2 ug.

Source material: sorted CD4+, CD8+, or CD8+CD57+ T cells (not recorded which) from PBMCs. The receptor comes from a human donor with aplastic anemia. The chain joins TRBV12-3 or TRBV12-4 to TRBJ2-7; 12 nucleotides line up with TRBD2. The CDR3 region has the DNA TGTGCCAGCAGTTTAGGGGCCAAGACTAGCGGGAGAAGGTACGAGCAGTACTTC. Its protein is CASSLGAKTSGRRYEQYF.